Presented here are 18 T cell receptor beta chains from one specimen sequenced in a study of shared T cell receptors in the human thymus. The method was immunoSEQ multiplex PCR; TCRdb's version includes in-frame clones alone and lacks a portion of them. The sample yields around 340,000 clones, 95% seen once. The sample comprised thymocytes. The receptors originated from a human donor.

This sequence joins TRBV5-6 and TRBJ2-2; possibly TRBD2 for D (5 bases). The CDR3 covers 15 residues. With 1 base removed from V and 5 bases from J, the gap between germline ends came to 12 bases. Germline V CDR1 and CDR2: SGHDT, YYEEEE. CDR3 sequence: CASSLRGRRTGELFF. For the CDR3, the DNA is TGTGCCAGCAGCTTGAGAGGGAGAAGAACCGGGGAGCTGTTTTTT. Using reference TRBV5-6 and TRBJ2-2 for the parts outside the CDR3, the full variable domain is DAGVTQSPTHLIKTRGQQVTLRCSPKSGHDTVSWYQQALGQGPQFIFQYYEEEERQRGNFPDRFSGHQFPNYSSELNVNALLLGDSALYLCASSLRGRRTGELFFGEGSRLTVL.

On this clone itself: Sequence at one end of the junction differs from germline and may be a read error. This rearrangement joins TRBV28 to TRBJ1-2; TRBD1 is a possible D gene (5 bases). This CDR3 has 8 residues. Germline CDR1 is MDHEN and CDR2 is SYDVKM. The CDR3 is CASSWGAF. CDR3 DNA sequence: TGTGCCAGCAGTTGGGGGGCCTTC.

The chain carries TRBV11-2 and TRBJ2-3; D call uncertain. The CDR3 length is 14 residues. Trimming stripped 4 bases from V and 1 base from J, with 9 bases between. Germline V gene lookup returns CDR1 SGHAT and CDR2 FQNNGV. The CDR3 sequence is CASSWKPRTDTQYF. The CDR3 DNA is TGTGCCAGCAGCTGGAAGCCTCGCACAGATACGCAGTATTTT.

The chain joins TRBV7-2 to TRBJ1-3; D is uncertain. V lost 1 base and J 0 bases, leaving 13 bases between the germline ends. The CDR3 runs to 17 residues. In germline, CDR1 is SGHTA, CDR2 FQGNSA. CDR3 protein: CASSLVGVLSSGNTIYF. In DNA, the CDR3 is TGTGCCAGCAGCTTAGTTGGGGTCTTAAGCTCTGGAAACACCATATATTTT.

This chain joins TRBV28 and TRBJ1-5; D ambiguous. V was cut by 3 bases and J by 3 bases, with 9 bases left in between. Germline CDR1 and CDR2: MDHEN and SYDVKM. The CDR3 covers 14 residues. For the CDR3, the DNA is TGTGCCAGCAGTTTGCAGGCCAACAATCAGCCCCAGCATTTT. It specifies CASSLQANNQPQHF.

The rearrangement uses TRBV5-1 and TRBJ2-1, with D possibly being TRBD1 (6 bases). The CDR3 covers 15 residues. Trimming took 1 base from V and 7 from J, leaving 15 bases between them. Germline lookup yields CDR1 SGHRS and CDR2 YFSETQ. This CDR3 is CASSLWGPQGNEQFF. DNA of the CDR3: TGCGCCAGCAGCTTGTGGGGGCCCCAAGGGAATGAGCAGTTCTTC.

This chain uses TRBV4-1 with TRBJ1-2; no reliable D call. Germline V gives CDR1 MGHRA, CDR2 YSYEKL. Trimming left V 0 bases short and J 4 bases short, with 6 bases between. This CDR3 region has 13 residues. Here the CDR3 DNA reads TGCGCCAGCAGCCAAGATCCAGGCTATGGCTACACCTTC. Amino acids: CASSQDPGYGYTF.

The chain joins TRBV29-1 to TRBJ2-6, with 8 bases fitting TRBD1. CDR3 length: 15 residues. Trimming took 4 bases from V and 1 from J; bases not matched to a gene: 3. Looked up from germline, CDR1 is SQVTM and CDR2 is ANQGSEA. The CDR3: CSVGTGPSGANVLTF. The CDR3 bases are TGCAGCGTTGGGACAGGGCCGTCTGGGGCCAACGTCCTGACTTTC.

J is TRBJ2-7 and V is TRBV27; 9 positions match TRBD1. This CDR3 has 15 amino acids. The germline V gene encodes CDR1 MNHEY and CDR2 SMNVEV (reference sequence). V shed 2 bases and J 4 bases; nucleotides not matched to a gene: 6. CDR3 amino acids: CASSLTTGGCYEQYF. In DNA form, the CDR3 reads TGTGCCAGCAGTTTAACAACAGGGGGCTGTTACGAGCAGTACTTC.

The CDR3 sequence is CASSIEGEADTQYF. For the CDR3, the DNA is TGTGCCAGTAGTATCGAAGGCGAGGCAGATACGCAGTATTTT. The rearrangement links TRBV19 to TRBJ2-3; no reliable D call. This CDR3 region has 14 residues. The germline CDR1 and CDR2 sequences are LNHDA and SQIVND (reference sequence). V was shortened by 3 bases and J by 4 bases, with 11 bases between the two germline ends.

The V call is TRBV28, the J call TRBJ1-3; no clear D gene. The germline V and J ends were trimmed by 1 base and 5 bases, with 27 bases remaining between them. This CDR3 contains 20 residues. Per germline, CDR1 MDHEN and CDR2 SYDVKM. CDR3 loop: CASSLSPPRLPRLGRNTIYF. The CDR3 DNA reads as TGTGCCAGCAGTTTATCGCCCCCGAGACTACCAAGATTGGGCCGAAACACCATATATTTT.

This chain connects TRBV27 to TRBJ2-7; a weak D match, TRBD2 (6 bases). Trimming cost V 5 bases and J 5 bases, with 16 bases left between them. Germline CDR1 reads MNHEY; CDR2 reads SMNVEV (reference sequence). The CDR3 totals 14 residues. CDR3 sequence reads: CASSLKEGRHEQYF. CDR3 DNA: TGTGCCAGCAGTCTAAAGGAGGGTAGGCACGAGCAGTACTTC.

The chain uses TRBV13 and TRBJ1-1; tentative D call: TRBD1 (6 bases). The ends were cut back, 4 bases at V and 1 base at J, with 16 bases in the middle. The CDR3 consists of 16 residues. The germline V gene has CDR1 PRHDT and CDR2 FYEKMQ (reference sequence). The CDR3 sequence: CASSSRGSRRNTEAFF. The CDR3 nucleotides are TGTGCCAGCAGCTCCAGGGGTTCCAGGAGGAACACTGAAGCTTTCTTT. Looking up the rest from reference TRBV13 and TRBJ1-1 gives the full variable domain: AAGVIQSPRHLIKEKRETATLKCYPIPRHDTVYWYQQGPGQDPQFLISFYEKMQSDKGSIPDRFSAQQFSDYHSELNMSSLELGDSALYFCASSSRGSRRNTEAFFGQGTRLTVV.

V is TRBV7-9 and J is TRBJ2-1; TRBD2 agrees at 14 bases. Per germline, CDR1 SEHNR and CDR2 FQNEAQ (reference sequence). The CDR3 length is 17 residues. V lost 5 bases and J lost 8; bases outside the gene matches: 11. DNA of the CDR3: TGTGCCAGCAGCAAGCCGGGACTAGCGGGAGCGGGCTATGAGCAGTTCTTC. This gives the protein CASSKPGLAGAGYEQFF.

The chain employs TRBV6-6 and TRBJ2-1, with TRBD1 matching 7 bases. Germline V gene sequence: CDR1 MNHNY, CDR2 SVGAGI (reference sequence). V shed 5 bases, J shed 6 bases, and the junction held 7 bases outside the gene matches. CDR3 length equals 14 residues. The CDR3 region is CASSRLPGGNEQFF. The CDR3 region has the DNA TGTGCCAGCAGTAGACTCCCAGGGGGCAATGAGCAGTTCTTC.

V gene TRBV4-3 combines with J gene TRBJ1-2; D gene ambiguous. V lost 0 bases, J lost 8 bases, and 13 bases lay in between. CDR1 is LGHNA, CDR2 YSLEER, per germline. The CDR3 covers 14 residues. CDR3 loop: CASSQETTFKGYTF. The CDR3 DNA is TGCGCCAGCAGCCAAGAGACAACGTTCAAGGGCTACACCTTC.

V gene TRBV6-6 combines with J gene TRBJ1-5; D remains unclear. V was cut by 4 bases and J by 2 bases, with 15 bases left in between. The CDR3 runs to 16 residues. CDR1 and CDR2 from the germline V gene are MNHNY and SVGAGI (reference sequence). In nucleotides, the CDR3 is TGTGCCAGCAGTTGGGAAGGGAATTCTGGCAATCAGCCCCAGCATTTT. Translated, it gives CASSWEGNSGNQPQHF.

The rearrangement uses TRBV19 and TRBJ1-5, with no clear D. This CDR3 is 16 amino acids long. From germline, CDR1 is LNHDA and CDR2 SQIVND (reference sequence). Trimming pared 3 bases from V and 2 bases from J, leaving 14 bases between. The CDR3 sequence is CASSIGGTGGNQPQHF. CDR3 nucleotide sequence: TGTGCCAGTAGTATCGGAGGTACTGGGGGCAATCAGCCCCAGCATTTT.